The next 7 T cell receptor beta chains were all read from a single sample in a study of T cell responses to AZD1222 COVID-19 vaccine. Using immunoSEQ multiplex PCR, the repertoire was profiled, and TCRdb retains in-frame clones only, with some absent. The sample gives more than 110,000 clones, around 88% of which show up once; around 3.5% is in the top ten. The sample here was peripheral blood, taken on day 0 of AZD1222 vaccination. Receptors were obtained from an adult in good health.

The count of this clone is one. V and J are TRBV6-2 or TRBV6-3 and TRBJ1-6; 7 bases map to TRBD1. V shed 4 bases and J 7 bases; nucleotides not matched to a gene: 4. The V gene's germline CDR1 is MNHEY and CDR2 SVGEGT. The CDR3 contains 14 residues. Here the CDR3 DNA reads TGTGCCAGCAGTTCCGGGACAGACAATTCACCCCTCCACTTT. It translates to CASSSGTDNSPLHF.

This clone was seen just once. The genes are TRBV6-2 or TRBV6-3 and TRBJ2-7; 7 bases map to TRBD1. CDR1 is MNHEY and CDR2 is SVGEGT in the germline V gene. J was trimmed by 5 bases and V by 6 bases; bases with no gene match: 13. The CDR3 runs to 15 residues. CDR3 bases: TGTGCCAGCAGACCTGACAGGGTTAAGCAGCACGAGCAGTACTTC. The encoded protein is CASRPDRVKQHEQYF.

The chain links TRBV21-1 to TRBJ2-2; whether TRBD2, the table's D call, matches the DNA was not checked. TRBV21-1 represents a pseudogene. This CDR3 contains 15 residues. CDR3 region: CARPTSGANTGELFF. In nucleotides, the CDR3 is TGTGCCAGACCGACTAGCGGCGCGAACACCGGGGAGCTGTTTTTT.

J is TRBJ2-7 and V is TRBV6-6; 9 nucleotides line up with TRBD2. Germline CDR1 and CDR2: MNHNY and SVGAGI (reference sequence). V shed 0 bases, J shed 5 bases, and the junction held 8 bases outside the gene matches. This CDR3 has 16 amino acids. CDR3 DNA sequence: TGTGCCAGCAGTTACTCCGCCGGGACTAGCCCCCACGAGCAGTACTTC. This codes for CASSYSAGTSPHEQYF.

The chain is built from TRBV4-3 and TRBJ1-6, with 8 positions matching TRBD1. The J segment lost 6 bases and the V segment lost 5 bases, leaving 6 bases of the junction unmatched. The germline gives CDR1 LGHNA, CDR2 YSLEER. The CDR3 runs 15 residues. The DNA of the CDR3 is TGCGCCAGCAGCTCCCTTACAGGGGGTAATTCACCCCTCCACTTT. As protein: CASSSLTGGNSPLHF.

This rearrangement joins TRBV27 to TRBJ2-7; D unclear. V was trimmed by 6 bases and J by 3 bases, leaving 12 bases between them. The length of the CDR3 is 13 residues. CDR1 is MNHEY, CDR2 SMNVEV, per germline (reference sequence). The CDR3 coding sequence is TGTGCCAGCAGGAGATCTTCGGACTACGAGCAGTACTTC. It is translated as CASRRSSDYEQYF.

The V gene is TRBV4-1, the J gene TRBJ2-7, with D possibly being TRBD1 (5 bases). Germline V CDR1 and CDR2: MGHRA, YSYEKL. Between the trimmed V and J ends, which lost 1 base and 6 bases, there was a span of 10 bases. CDR3 length: 13 residues. DNA for the CDR3: TGCGCCAGCAGCCAAGTTGGGGCACGCGAGCAGTACTTC. Translation gives CASSQVGAREQYF.